What follows are 9 T cell receptor beta chains derived from one specimen sequenced in a study of cytomegalovirus exposure and HLA in healthy donors. Generated by immunoSEQ multiplex PCR, the TCRdb table keeps only in-frame clones and is missing some. Seen here are roughly 300,000 clones, roughly nine tenths observed once, and the top ten hold more than 0.9%. The source material was PBMCs. The origin of the receptors is a woman aged 25-40 years in good health and CMV-seropositive.

V usage is TRBV10-3 and J usage is TRBJ1-4, with D hard to call. V lost 8 bases and J lost 0, with 13 bases in between. Germline CDR1 reads ENHRY; CDR2 reads SYGVKD. This CDR3 region has 15 residues. Written as DNA, the CDR3 is TGTGCCATCCGCACGGGCACCACAACTAATGAAAAACTGTTTTTT. This codes for CAIRTGTTTNEKLFF.

CDR3 sequence: CASSSPPAKNIQYF. CDR3 sequence (DNA): TGTGCCAGCAGCTCCCCCCCGGCCAAAAACATTCAGTACTTC. The chain recombines TRBV7-9 with TRBJ2-4, with D hard to call. Germline values: CDR1 SEHNR, CDR2 FQNEAQ (reference sequence). Trimming shortened V by 4 bases and J by 1 base, and 8 bases separated the two germline ends. The CDR3 consists of 14 residues.

This clone was seen once. The chain has TRBV9 and TRBJ2-7, with 8 bases lining up with TRBD2. Germline-derived CDR1 and CDR2 are SGDLS and YYNGEE. The CDR3 consists of 15 residues. Losses at the gene ends were 0 bases for V and 5 bases for J; bases not matched to a gene: 7. CDR3 in DNA: TGTGCCAGCAGCGTAGGCACTAGCGGTTTCCACGAGCAGTACTTC. Amino acids: CASSVGTSGFHEQYF.

The chain employs TRBV7-9 and TRBJ2-2; 9 positions agree with TRBD2. Trimming took 4 bases from V and 6 from J; bases not matched to a gene: 6. The CDR3 loop spans 15 amino acids. Germline values: CDR1 SEHNR, CDR2 FQNEAQ (reference sequence). The CDR3 loop reads CASSWSSGDAGELFF. The DNA for the CDR3 is TGTGCCAGCAGCTGGTCTAGCGGGGATGCCGGGGAGCTGTTTTTT.

This clone was seen only a few times. The genes are TRBV5-6 and TRBJ2-7; D gene uncertain. Germline V gene data show CDR1 as SGHDT and CDR2 as YYEEEE. V lost 1 base and J lost 4, with 9 bases in between. This CDR3 contains 13 residues. The CDR3 DNA reads as TGTGCCAGCAGCTTGTACAGTGATTACGAGCAGTACTTC. Translated, it gives CASSLYSDYEQYF.

This chain links TRBV7-2 with TRBJ1-3; 9 bases are a match to TRBD1. CDR3 length equals 14 residues. Germline V lookup: CDR1 SGHTA, CDR2 FQGNSA. V dropped 3 bases and J dropped 4; count of bases not matched to a gene: 1. CDR3 in amino acids: CASSFTGGGNTIYF. In DNA, the CDR3 is TGTGCCAGCAGCTTTACAGGGGGCGGAAACACCATATATTTT.

This clone was observed a few times. This chain connects TRBV28 to TRBJ1-2, with a possible D match to TRBD1 (6 bases). The CDR3 totals 14 residues. Per the germline V gene, CDR1 is MDHEN and CDR2 is SYDVKM. V was clipped by 6 bases and J by 5 bases, with 16 bases between them. CDR3 region: CASRYLTGYYGYTF. DNA for the CDR3: TGTGCCAGCAGGTACCTCACAGGGTATTATGGCTACACCTTC.

The chain joins TRBV9 to TRBJ2-7; D is unresolved. Between the trimmed V and J ends, which lost 4 bases and 5 bases, there was a span of 16 bases. In germline, CDR1 is SGDLS, CDR2 YYNGEE. This CDR3 is built from 14 residues. DNA for the CDR3: TGTGCCAGCAGCCACTACTACGGTTCTCACGAGCAGTACTTC. This gives the protein CASSHYYGSHEQYF.

The chain couples TRBV30 to TRBJ2-5; D not certain. V lost 0 bases and J lost 2, with 10 bases in between. Germline V gene sequence: CDR1 GTSNPN, CDR2 SVGIG (reference sequence). There are 14 residues in the CDR3. CDR3 DNA sequence: TGTGCCTGGAGTGTAAGTGTTTTGCAAGAGACCCAGTACTTC. Its protein is CAWSVSVLQETQYF.